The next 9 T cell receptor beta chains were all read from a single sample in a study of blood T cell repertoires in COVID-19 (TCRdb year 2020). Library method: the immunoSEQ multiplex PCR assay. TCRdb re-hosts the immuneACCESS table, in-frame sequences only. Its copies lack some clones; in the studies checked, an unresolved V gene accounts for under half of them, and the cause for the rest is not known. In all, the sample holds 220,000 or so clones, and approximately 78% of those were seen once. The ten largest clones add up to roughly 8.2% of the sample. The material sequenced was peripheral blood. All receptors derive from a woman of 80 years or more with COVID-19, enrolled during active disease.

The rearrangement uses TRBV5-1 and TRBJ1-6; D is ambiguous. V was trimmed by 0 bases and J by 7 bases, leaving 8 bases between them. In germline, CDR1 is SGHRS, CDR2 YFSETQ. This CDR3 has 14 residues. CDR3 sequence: CASSLGRPNSPLHF. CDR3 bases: TGCGCCAGCAGCTTGGGCAGGCCGAATTCACCCCTCCACTTT.

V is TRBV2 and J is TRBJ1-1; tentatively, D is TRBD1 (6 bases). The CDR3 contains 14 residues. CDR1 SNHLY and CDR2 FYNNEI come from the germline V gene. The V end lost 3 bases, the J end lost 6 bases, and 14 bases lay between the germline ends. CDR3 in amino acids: CASSETGFLAEAFF. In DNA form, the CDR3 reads TGTGCCAGCAGTGAGACAGGTTTTCTGGCTGAAGCTTTCTTT.

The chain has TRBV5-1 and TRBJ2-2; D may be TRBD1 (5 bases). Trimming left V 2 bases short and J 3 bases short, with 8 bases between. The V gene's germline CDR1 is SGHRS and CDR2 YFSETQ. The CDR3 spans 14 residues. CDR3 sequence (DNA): TGCGCCAGCAGCTTCGGACATTACACCGGGGAGCTGTTTTTT. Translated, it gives CASSFGHYTGELFF.

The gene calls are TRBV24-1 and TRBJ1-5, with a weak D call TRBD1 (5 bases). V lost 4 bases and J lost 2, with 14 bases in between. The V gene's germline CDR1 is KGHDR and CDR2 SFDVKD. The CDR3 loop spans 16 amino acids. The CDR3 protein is CATSDPRRGGNQPQHF. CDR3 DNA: TGTGCCACCAGTGACCCCCGTAGGGGTGGCAATCAGCCCCAGCATTTT.

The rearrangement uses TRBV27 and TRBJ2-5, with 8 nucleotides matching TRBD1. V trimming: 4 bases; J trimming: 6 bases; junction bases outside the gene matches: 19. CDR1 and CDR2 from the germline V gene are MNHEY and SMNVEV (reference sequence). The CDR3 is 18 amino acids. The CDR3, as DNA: TGTGCCAGCAGTTCGAACCCCGTAGGACAGGGTCTAGGGAAGACCCAGTACTTC. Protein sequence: CASSSNPVGQGLGKTQYF.

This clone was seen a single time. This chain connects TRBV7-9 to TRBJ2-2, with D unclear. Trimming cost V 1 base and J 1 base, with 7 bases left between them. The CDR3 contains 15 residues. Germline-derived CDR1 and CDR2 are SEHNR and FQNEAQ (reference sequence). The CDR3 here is CASSLVSGNTGELFF. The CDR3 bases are TGTGCCAGCAGCTTAGTCTCAGGGAACACCGGGGAGCTGTTTTTT.

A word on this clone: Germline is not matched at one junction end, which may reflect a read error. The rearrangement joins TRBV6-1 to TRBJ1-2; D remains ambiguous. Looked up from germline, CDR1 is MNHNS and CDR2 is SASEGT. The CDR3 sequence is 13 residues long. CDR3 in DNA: TGTGCCAGCAGGGAAGGGAGATCTTGGGGCTACACCTTC. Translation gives CASREGRSWGYTF.

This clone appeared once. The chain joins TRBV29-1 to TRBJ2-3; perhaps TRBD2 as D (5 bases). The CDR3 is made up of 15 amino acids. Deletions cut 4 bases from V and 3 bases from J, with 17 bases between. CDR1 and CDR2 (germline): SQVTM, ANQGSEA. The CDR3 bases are TGCAGCGTTGCGTTATCGGGGTTCAGGACAGATACGCAGTATTTT. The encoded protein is CSVALSGFRTDTQYF.

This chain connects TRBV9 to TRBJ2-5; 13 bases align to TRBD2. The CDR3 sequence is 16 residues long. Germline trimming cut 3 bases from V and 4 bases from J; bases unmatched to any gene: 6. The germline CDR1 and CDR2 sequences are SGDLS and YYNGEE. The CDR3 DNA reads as TGTGCCAGCAGCGCGCCGGGACTAGCGGGATTAGAGACCCAGTACTTC. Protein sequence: CASSAPGLAGLETQYF. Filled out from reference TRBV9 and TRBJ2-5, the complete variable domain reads DSGVTQTPKHLITATGQRVTLRCSPRSGDLSVYWYQQSLDQGLQFLIQYYNGEERAKGNILERFSAQQFPDLHSELNLSSLELGDSALYFCASSAPGLAGLETQYFGPGTRLLVL.